This T cell receptor (beta chain) was documented in a study of blood T cells in healthy people across ages. A minimum of 6 million PBMCs was isolated per sample. Together with a sample-barcoded 5' primer, a J-beta primer mix was included in a second PCR lasting about 7 to 11 cycles. TCRdb re-called the 5' RACE reads through MiXCR, storing one row per CDR3 protein. The sample yields some 900,000 distinct CDR3 sequences, 48% seen once. CDR3 size: 14 residues. The V end lost 2 bases, the J end lost 1 base, and 11 bases lay between the germline ends. Germline V gives CDR1 SQVTM, CDR2 ANQGSEA. The V gene is TRBV29-1, the J gene TRBJ2-5; D might be TRBD1 (6 bases). This TCR was sampled from a young man in good health. The sequencing input was blood. CDR3 loop: CSVEQTDSQETQYF. The DNA of the CDR3 is TGCAGCGTTGAACAAACGGACAGCCAAGAGACCCAGTACTTC.